A selection of T cell receptor beta chains follows, all from one sample in a study of T cell changes during pregnancy in multiple sclerosis. Some clones are missing from TCRdb's copy, which holds only in-frame ones; the method was immunoSEQ multiplex PCR. The data hold fewer than 20,000 clones, with over 65% observed a single time. The sample consisted of CD8+ T cells from peripheral blood mononuclear cells, taken after pregnancy. These receptors came from a female donor with multiple sclerosis, enrolled in a pregnancy study. CDR3s include the opening cysteine and the closing phenylalanine or tryptophan. D genes are given only for firm matches. Clone size is stated in some rows and not others, as once, few, many or a class when expanded.

CDR3 DNA,CDR3 protein,D gene,clone size,CDR3 length,V gene,J gene
TGCGCCAGCAGCCAAGAGGGAGCGGGTTCTACCTACGAGCAGTACTTC,CASSQEGAGSTYEQYF,NA,medium-sized,16,TRBV4-1,TRBJ2-7
TGCGCCAGCAGCCCACTAGCGGGGGGGAGCACAGATACGCAGTATTTT,CASSPLAGGSTDTQYF,TRBD2,NA,16,TRBV4-1,TRBJ2-3
TGTGCCAGCAGTTTTCGCCAGGGCAATCAGCCCCAGCATTTT,CASSFRQGNQPQHF,NA,NA,14,TRBV28,TRBJ1-5
TGCGCCAGCAGCTTGGCCGGAGTACCGAACCAAGAGACCCAGTACTTC,CASSLAGVPNQETQYF,NA,NA,16,TRBV5-1,TRBJ2-5
TGTGCCAGCAGCCAAGACCCCGACTCAGGGTTTTACACCGGGGAGCTGTTTTTT,CASSQDPDSGFYTGELFF,NA,NA,18,TRBV4-2,TRBJ2-2
TGTGCCAGCAGTTTGCAGGGCCGCCGGGAGCCCCAGCATTTT,CASSLQGRREPQHF,NA,NA,14,TRBV27,TRBJ1-5
TGTGCCAGCAGTTTCCAACAGGGCTACTACGAGCAGTACTTC,CASSFQQGYYEQYF,NA,NA,14,TRBV27,TRBJ2-7
TGTGCCAGCAGCACCCCCGAAGTACTAGCCAAAGACGAGCAGTACTTC,CASSTPEVLAKDEQYF,NA,NA,16,TRBV11-2,TRBJ2-7
TGTGCCTGGAATTCGGGAGTCGAAGAGACCCAGTACTTC,CAWNSGVEETQYF,NA,once,13,TRBV30,TRBJ2-5
TGCGCCAGCAGCCAACTTAGCGGGGGGTACAATGAGCAGTTCTTC,CASSQLSGGYNEQFF,TRBD2,NA,15,TRBV4-3,TRBJ2-1
TGTGCCAGCAGCCAAGAGGCCGGGGATGACTACAATGAGCAGTTCTTC,CASSQEAGDDYNEQFF,NA,once,16,TRBV14,TRBJ2-1
TGTGCCAGCAGCGACGGACAGAACACTGAAGCTTTCTTT,CASSDGQNTEAFF,NA,NA,13,TRBV6-6,TRBJ1-1
TGTGCCAGCAGCTTAGATCCGAATCAGCCCCAGCATTTT,CASSLDPNQPQHF,NA,NA,13,TRBV7-2,TRBJ1-5
TGTGCCAGCAGTTTATCCTCCGGGCCGCGGGGTGAAAAACTGTTTTTT,CASSLSSGPRGEKLFF,NA,NA,16,TRBV27,TRBJ1-4
TGTGCCAGCAGCCCCGGGACTGGGTACGAGCAGTACTTC,CASSPGTGYEQYF,NA,NA,13,TRBV7-9,TRBJ2-7
TGTGCCAGCAGGCGACAGGGCGACCCCTACAATGAGCAGTTCTTC,CASRRQGDPYNEQFF,TRBD1,NA,15,TRBV6-1,TRBJ2-1
TGTGCCAGCAGCGTAAGAGGGAACAGCAATTCACCCCTCCACTTT,CASSVRGNSNSPLHF,NA,NA,15,TRBV9,TRBJ1-6
TGTGCCAGCAGCGTAACCGGGGATACGTCCTACGAGCAGTACTTC,CASSVTGDTSYEQYF,NA,NA,15,TRBV9,TRBJ2-7
TGTGCCACCAGCAGACAGGCCCGGAACACTGAAGCTTTCTTT,CATSRQARNTEAFF,NA,NA,14,TRBV15,TRBJ1-1
TGTGCCATCAGTGAGCCACGGACAGGGGGTAATTTTGAGGCTTTCTTT,CAISEPRTGGNFEAFF,TRBD1,NA,16,TRBV10-3,TRBJ1-1
TGTGCCAGCAGTGCGACCGGGGTCTATGGCTACACCTTC,CASSATGVYGYTF,NA,NA,13,TRBV25-1,TRBJ1-2
TGTGCCAGCAGCTTAGAGGCAGGGGAGGGGAACACTGAAGCTTTCTTT,CASSLEAGEGNTEAFF,NA,NA,16,TRBV7-9,TRBJ1-1
TGTGCCAGCAGTGAAGATCTCTCTGGGGCCAACGTCCTGACTTTC,CASSEDLSGANVLTF,NA,NA,15,TRBV6-1,TRBJ2-6
TGTGCCAGCAGCCAAGGCGGATCGGAATTTAACACCGGGGAGCTGTTTTTT,CASSQGGSEFNTGELFF,NA,NA,17,TRBV4-2,TRBJ2-2
TGTGCCAGCAAAGGACAGGAAGATTCCTACGAGCAGTACTTC,CASKGQEDSYEQYF,TRBD1,NA,14,TRBV18,TRBJ2-7
TGCAGCGGGGGGGGGAATGAGCAGTTCTTC,CSGGGNEQFF,TRBD2,NA,10,TRBV29-1,TRBJ2-1
TGTGCCATCAGTGACGGGGCGGGGGGGCCATCGTTTGAGCAGTTCTTC,CAISDGAGGPSFEQFF,TRBD2,NA,16,TRBV10-3,TRBJ2-1
TGTGCCAGCAGCGACCCCGGGACTAGCGGGGGAGGATTCACAGATACGCAGTATTTT,CASSDPGTSGGGFTDTQYF,TRBD2,NA,19,TRBV2,TRBJ2-3
TGTGCCAGCAGCTCGGGACTTGCCATCTGGGAGCAGTACTTC,CASSSGLAIWEQYF,NA,NA,14,TRBV5-6,TRBJ2-7
TGTGCCAGCAGCCAAGTTTCGGCGGGCGCAAGTTTCACTGAAGCTTTCTTT,CASSQVSAGASFTEAFF,NA,NA,17,TRBV4-2,TRBJ1-1
TGTGCCATCAGTGCTCCGGGTGTGGTACGGCCTGGAAACACCATATATTTT,CAISAPGVVRPGNTIYF,NA,NA,17,TRBV10-3,TRBJ1-3
TGTGCCAGCAGTGTGTTAGTAGCGGGAGATTACAATGAGCAGTTCTTC,CASSVLVAGDYNEQFF,TRBD2,NA,16,TRBV6-1,TRBJ2-1
TGTGCCACCAGCACCTCAGGGTTGGACAATCAGCCCCAGCATTTT,CATSTSGLDNQPQHF,NA,few,15,TRBV15,TRBJ1-5
TGTGCCAGCAGCTTGTCGGTGGAAGCGAACACCATATATTTT,CASSLSVEANTIYF,NA,NA,14,TRBV5-6,TRBJ1-3
TGTGCCAGTAGCCCGGGACTAGCTTTGTACGAGCAGTACTTC,CASSPGLALYEQYF,TRBD2,NA,14,TRBV19,TRBJ2-7
TGTGCCAGCTGGGACAGGGGGTCCAATCTATATGGCTACACCTTC,CASWDRGSNLYGYTF,TRBD1,NA,15,TRBV19,TRBJ1-2
TGTGCCAGCAGTTTCCGGGATACGCAGTATTTT,CASSFRDTQYF,NA,NA,11,TRBV27,TRBJ2-3